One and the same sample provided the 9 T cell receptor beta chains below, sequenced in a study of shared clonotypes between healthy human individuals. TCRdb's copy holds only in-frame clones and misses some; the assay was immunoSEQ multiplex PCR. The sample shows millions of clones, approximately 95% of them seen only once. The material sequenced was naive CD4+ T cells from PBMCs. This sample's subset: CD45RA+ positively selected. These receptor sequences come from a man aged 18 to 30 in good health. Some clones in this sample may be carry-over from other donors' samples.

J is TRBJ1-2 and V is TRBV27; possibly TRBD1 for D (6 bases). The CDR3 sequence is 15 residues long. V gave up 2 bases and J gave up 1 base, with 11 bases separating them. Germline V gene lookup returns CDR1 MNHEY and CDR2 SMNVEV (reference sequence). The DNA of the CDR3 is TGTGCCAGCAGTTTACTAGGACAGTTTAACTATGGCTACACCTTC. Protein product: CASSLLGQFNYGYTF.

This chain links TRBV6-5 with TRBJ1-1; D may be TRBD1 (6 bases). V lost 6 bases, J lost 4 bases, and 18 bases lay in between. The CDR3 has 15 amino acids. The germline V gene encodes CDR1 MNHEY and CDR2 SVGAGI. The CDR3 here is CASRLTNRVGTEAFF. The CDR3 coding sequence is TGTGCCAGCAGACTCACTAACAGGGTCGGCACTGAAGCTTTCTTT.

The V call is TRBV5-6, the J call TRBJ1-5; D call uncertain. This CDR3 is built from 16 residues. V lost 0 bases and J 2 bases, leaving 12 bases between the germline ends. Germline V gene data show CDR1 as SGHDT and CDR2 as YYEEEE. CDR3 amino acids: CASSLAALPGNQPQHF. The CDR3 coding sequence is TGTGCCAGCAGCTTGGCCGCCCTCCCGGGCAATCAGCCCCAGCATTTT.

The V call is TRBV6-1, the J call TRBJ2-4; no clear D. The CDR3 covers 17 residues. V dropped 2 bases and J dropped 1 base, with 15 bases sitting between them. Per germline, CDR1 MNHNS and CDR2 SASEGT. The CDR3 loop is CASSESWTSEAKNIQYF. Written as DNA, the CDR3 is TGTGCCAGCAGTGAAAGTTGGACGTCGGAGGCCAAAAACATTCAGTACTTC.

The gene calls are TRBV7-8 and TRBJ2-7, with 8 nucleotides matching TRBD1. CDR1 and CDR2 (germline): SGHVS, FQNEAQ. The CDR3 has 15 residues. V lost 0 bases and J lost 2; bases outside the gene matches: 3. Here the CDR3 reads CASSLARDRPYEQYF. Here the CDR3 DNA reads TGTGCCAGCAGCTTAGCGAGGGACAGGCCCTACGAGCAGTACTTC. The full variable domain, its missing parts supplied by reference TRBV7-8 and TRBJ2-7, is GAGVSQSPRYKVAKRGQDVALRCDPISGHVSLFWYQQALGQGPEFLTYFQNEAQLDKSGLPSDRFFAERPEGSVSTLKIQRTQQEDSAVYLCASSLARDRPYEQYFGPGTRLTVT.

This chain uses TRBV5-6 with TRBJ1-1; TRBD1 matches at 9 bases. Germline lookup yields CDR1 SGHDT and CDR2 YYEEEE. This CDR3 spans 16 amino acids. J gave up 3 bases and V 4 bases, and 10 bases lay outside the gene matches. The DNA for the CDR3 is TGTGCCAGCAGCCTCGACAGGGGGACGGATGACACTGAAGCTTTCTTT. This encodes CASSLDRGTDDTEAFF.

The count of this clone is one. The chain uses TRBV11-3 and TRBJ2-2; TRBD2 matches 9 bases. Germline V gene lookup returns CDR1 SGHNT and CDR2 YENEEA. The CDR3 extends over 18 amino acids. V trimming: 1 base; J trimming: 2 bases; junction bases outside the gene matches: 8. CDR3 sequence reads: CASSLGSRLADNTGELFF. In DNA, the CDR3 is TGTGCCAGCAGCTTAGGGTCGAGACTAGCGGATAACACCGGGGAGCTGTTTTTT.

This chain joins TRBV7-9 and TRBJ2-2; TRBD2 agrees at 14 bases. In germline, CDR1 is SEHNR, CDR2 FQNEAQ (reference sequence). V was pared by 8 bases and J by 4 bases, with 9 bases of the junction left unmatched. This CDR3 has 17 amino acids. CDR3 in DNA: TGTGCCAGCCCCGGGACTAGCGGGAGCCGGGTCACCGGGGAGCTGTTTTTT. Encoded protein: CASPGTSGSRVTGELFF.

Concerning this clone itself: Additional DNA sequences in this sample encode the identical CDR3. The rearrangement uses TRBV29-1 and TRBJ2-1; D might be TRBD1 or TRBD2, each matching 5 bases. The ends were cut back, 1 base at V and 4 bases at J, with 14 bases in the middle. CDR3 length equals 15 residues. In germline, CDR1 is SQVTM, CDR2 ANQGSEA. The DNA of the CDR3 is TGCAGCGTTGAAGGAGGAACAGGAGGATACAATGAGCAGTTCTTC. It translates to CSVEGGTGGYNEQFF.